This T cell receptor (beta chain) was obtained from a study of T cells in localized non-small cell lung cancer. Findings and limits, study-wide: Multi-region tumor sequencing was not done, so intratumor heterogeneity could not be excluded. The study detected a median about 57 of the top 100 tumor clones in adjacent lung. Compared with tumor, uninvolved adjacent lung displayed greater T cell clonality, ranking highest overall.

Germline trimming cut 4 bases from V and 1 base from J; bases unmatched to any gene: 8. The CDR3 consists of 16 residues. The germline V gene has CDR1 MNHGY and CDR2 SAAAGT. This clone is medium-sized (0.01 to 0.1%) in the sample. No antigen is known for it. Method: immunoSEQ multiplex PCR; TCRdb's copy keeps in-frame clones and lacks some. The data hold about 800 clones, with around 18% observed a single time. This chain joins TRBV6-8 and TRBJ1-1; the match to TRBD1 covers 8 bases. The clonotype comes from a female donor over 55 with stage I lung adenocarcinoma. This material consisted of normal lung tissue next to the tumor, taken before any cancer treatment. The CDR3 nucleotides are TGTGCCAGCAGTTTAAGAACAGGGGGGTCGAACACTGAAGCTTTCTTT. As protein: CASSLRTGGSNTEAFF.